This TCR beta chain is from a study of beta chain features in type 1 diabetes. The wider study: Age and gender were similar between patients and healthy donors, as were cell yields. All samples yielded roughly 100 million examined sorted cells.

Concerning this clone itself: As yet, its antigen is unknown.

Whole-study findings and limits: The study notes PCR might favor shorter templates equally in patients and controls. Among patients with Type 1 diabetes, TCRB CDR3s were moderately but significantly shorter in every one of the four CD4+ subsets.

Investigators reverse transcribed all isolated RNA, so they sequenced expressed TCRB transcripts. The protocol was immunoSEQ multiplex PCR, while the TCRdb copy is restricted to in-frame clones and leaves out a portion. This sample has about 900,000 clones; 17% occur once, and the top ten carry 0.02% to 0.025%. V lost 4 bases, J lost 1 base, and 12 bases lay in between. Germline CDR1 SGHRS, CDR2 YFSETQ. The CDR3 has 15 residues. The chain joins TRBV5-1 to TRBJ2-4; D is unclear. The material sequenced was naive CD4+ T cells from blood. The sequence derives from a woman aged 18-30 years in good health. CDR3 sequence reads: CASSTLGAAKNIQYF. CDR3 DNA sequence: TGCGCCAGCAGCACTCTAGGTGCTGCCAAAAACATTCAGTACTTC.